The rows below give T cell receptor beta chains drawn from one sample of a study of blood T cells in healthy people across ages. TCRdb processed the 5' RACE reads anew with MiXCR; each CDR3 protein has one entry. The sample lists roughly 800,000 distinct CDR3 sequences, 58% seen once, with 22% in the top ten. The source material was blood. These receptors were collected from a man aged 25-45 years in good health. CDR3s include the opening cysteine and the closing phenylalanine or tryptophan. D genes are given only for firm matches. Size tells how often a clone was seen (once, few, many) or the class of an expanded clone, and some rows leave it out.

CDR3aa: CSAKQQGLGTQYF; CDR3nt: TGCAGTGCTAAACAACAGGGGCTGGGGACCCAGTACTTC; abundance: .; j_gene: TRBJ2-5; v_gene: TRBV20-1; d_gene: TRBD1
CDR3aa: CASSVDRVRGPTDTQYF; CDR3nt: TGTGCCAGCAGCGTAGATAGGGTTAGGGGACCCACAGATACGCAGTATTTT; abundance: once; j_gene: TRBJ2-3; v_gene: TRBV9; d_gene: .
CDR3aa: CSASNEQYF; CDR3nt: TGCAGTGCAAGTAACGAGCAGTACTTC; abundance: .; j_gene: TRBJ2-7; v_gene: TRBV20-1; d_gene: .
CDR3aa: CASVDSPGHMNTEAFF; CDR3nt: TGTGCCAGCGTGGATTCGCCGGGACACATGAACACTGAAGCTTTCTTT; abundance: .; j_gene: TRBJ1-1; v_gene: TRBV7-2; d_gene: .
CDR3aa: CASSSHSLGYTF; CDR3nt: TGTGCCAGCAGCTCCCACTCCCTTGGCTACACCTTC; abundance: .; j_gene: TRBJ1-2; v_gene: TRBV11-1; d_gene: .
CDR3aa: CSASRVSFSVPVAKNIQYF; CDR3nt: TGCAGTGCTAGCCGCGTATCTTTTTCCGTCCCCGTAGCCAAAAACATTCAGTACTTC; abundance: .; j_gene: TRBJ2-4; v_gene: TRBV20-1; d_gene: .
CDR3aa: CASSYMTSDEQFF; CDR3nt: TGTGCCAGCAGTTACATGACTAGCGATGAGCAGTTCTTC; abundance: .; j_gene: TRBJ2-1; v_gene: TRBV6-2/TRBV6-3; d_gene: TRBD2
CDR3aa: CSARDYRQPQHF; CDR3nt: TGCAGTGCTAGAGATTATCGGCAGCCCCAGCATTTT; abundance: .; j_gene: TRBJ1-5; v_gene: TRBV20-1; d_gene: .
CDR3aa: CSARDGRLDEQYF; CDR3nt: TGCAGTGCTAGAGACGGGAGATTGGACGAGCAGTACTTC; abundance: .; j_gene: TRBJ2-7; v_gene: TRBV20-1; d_gene: .
CDR3aa: CASSGLRDQNSPLHF; CDR3nt: TGTGCCAGCAGTGGTTTGAGGGATCAGAATTCACCCCTCCACTTT; abundance: few; j_gene: TRBJ1-6; v_gene: TRBV28; d_gene: .
CDR3aa: CSAPSGGWSGETQYF; CDR3nt: TGCAGTGCCCCCAGCGGGGGCTGGTCAGGAGAGACCCAGTACTTC; abundance: few; j_gene: TRBJ2-5; v_gene: TRBV20-1; d_gene: TRBD2
CDR3aa: CASYPLGSTEAFF; CDR3nt: TGCGCCAGCTACCCGTTAGGCAGCACTGAAGCTTTCTTT; abundance: .; j_gene: TRBJ1-1; v_gene: TRBV5-1; d_gene: .
CDR3aa: CASSPGQVVSGANVLTF; CDR3nt: TGTGCCAGCTCACCGGGACAGGTGGTTTCTGGGGCCAACGTCCTGACTTTC; abundance: .; j_gene: TRBJ2-6; v_gene: TRBV18; d_gene: TRBD1
CDR3aa: CASSPPGLAGDTQYF; CDR3nt: TGTGCCAGCAGTCCCCCTGGACTAGCGGGAGATACGCAGTATTTT; abundance: .; j_gene: TRBJ2-3; v_gene: TRBV5-6; d_gene: TRBD2
CDR3aa: CASGSSDGGLLYNEQFF; CDR3nt: TGTGCTAGTGGTTCTTCGGACGGGGGCCTTCTGTACAATGAGCAGTTCTTC; abundance: .; j_gene: TRBJ2-1; v_gene: TRBV12-5; d_gene: .
CDR3aa: CSAVPGEQYYNEQFF; CDR3nt: TGCAGTGCGGTGCCCGGTGAACAGTACTACAATGAGCAGTTCTTC; abundance: few; j_gene: TRBJ2-1; v_gene: TRBV20-1; d_gene: .
CDR3aa: CASSQWTRRMNTEAFF; CDR3nt: TGTGCCAGCAGTCAATGGACAAGGAGAATGAACACTGAAGCTTTCTTT; abundance: .; j_gene: TRBJ1-1; v_gene: TRBV6-5; d_gene: .